This passage covers 32 T cell receptor beta chains from one sample sequenced in a study of control samples from healthy donors and cancer patients. Profiled with immunoSEQ multiplex PCR; TCRdb holds only in-frame clones, not every one. The repertoire holds 100,000 to 150,000 clones, with about 95% as singletons. The source material was blood. The source is a young man in good health.

V is TRBV4-3 and J is TRBJ1-4, with D possibly TRBD1 on 6 matching bases. CDR1 is LGHNA and CDR2 is YSLEER in the germline V gene. V lost 0 bases, J lost 10 bases, and 18 bases lay in between. CDR3 length: 16 amino acids. CDR3: CASSQDWTRGGLKLFF. The DNA of the CDR3 is TGCGCCAGCAGCCAAGATTGGACCAGGGGAGGTTTAAAACTGTTTTTT.

This clone was recorded once. V gene TRBV18 combines with J gene TRBJ1-5, with D hard to call. The germline V and J ends were trimmed by 3 bases and 0 bases, with 6 bases remaining between them. The germline gives CDR1 KGHSH, CDR2 LQKENI. CDR3 length equals 14 residues. This CDR3 reads CASSPSSSNQPQHF. The DNA for the CDR3 is TGTGCCAGCTCACCGAGCTCTAGCAATCAGCCCCAGCATTTT.

The chain uses TRBV29-1 and TRBJ1-5, with TRBD1 matching over 8 bases. V lost 2 bases and J lost 6; bases outside the gene matches: 6. Germline V gives CDR1 SQVTM, CDR2 ANQGSEA. The CDR3 is made up of 14 amino acids. The CDR3: CSVEIQGAGQPQHF. The DNA of the CDR3 is TGCAGCGTTGAAATCCAGGGGGCCGGTCAGCCCCAGCATTTT.

The V and J genes are TRBV29-1 and TRBJ2-3, with 8 bases matching TRBD1. Germline V CDR1 and CDR2: SQVTM, ANQGSEA. Trimming took 3 bases from V and 6 from J; bases not matched to a gene: 8. The CDR3 is 14 amino acids. Written as DNA, the CDR3 is TGCAGCGTTGATGCGGACAGGGATATCGATACGCAGTATTTT. It is translated as CSVDADRDIDTQYF.

This clone was found once. This chain connects TRBV28 to TRBJ2-7, with a weak D call TRBD2 (6 bases). The CDR3 extends over 16 amino acids. The V end was cut by 2 bases, the J end by 5 bases, with 19 bases between. Germline V gives CDR1 MDHEN, CDR2 SYDVKM. The CDR3 bases are TGTGCCAGCAGTTTAGGGAGGACACTGGGCGACCACGAGCAGTACTTC. This codes for CASSLGRTLGDHEQYF.

This clone was counted once. This chain connects TRBV21-1 to TRBJ1-3; the table's D call, TRBD1, was not checked against the DNA. TRBV21-1 is noted as a pseudogene. CDR3 length equals 13 residues. The CDR3 sequence: CASRALPGNTIYF. The CDR3 bases are TGTGCCAGCAGGGCATTACCTGGAAACACCATATATTTT.

Here the CDR3 reads CASSIDFWTGSTEAFF. The CDR3 region has the DNA TGTGCCAGTAGTATAGATTTTTGGACAGGGTCCACTGAAGCTTTCTTT. The J gene is TRBJ1-1, the V gene TRBV19; TRBD1 agrees at 8 bases. The V and J ends lost 0 bases and 4 bases, in that order; junction bases with no gene match: 7. The CDR3 is 16 amino acids. Germline values: CDR1 LNHDA, CDR2 SQIVND (reference sequence).

CDR3 in amino acids: CASSFDPDRGSGQYF. In DNA form, the CDR3 reads TGTGCCAGCAGTTTCGACCCGGACAGGGGAAGCGGGCAGTACTTC. The rearrangement joins TRBV6-5 to TRBJ2-7; 9 positions agree with TRBD1. With V trimmed by 4 bases and J by 9 bases, 13 bases remained unmatched. Germline CDR1 MNHEY, CDR2 SVGAGI. CDR3 length: 15 amino acids.

The chain recombines TRBV6-1 with TRBJ1-5; D gene ambiguous. The V end lost 0 bases, the J end lost 1 base, and 7 bases lay between the germline ends. The CDR3 loop spans 15 amino acids. Germline loops: CDR1 MNHNS, CDR2 SASEGT. The CDR3 protein is CASSEAQRSNQPQHF. The CDR3 nucleotides are TGTGCCAGCAGTGAAGCCCAGCGGAGCAATCAGCCCCAGCATTTT.

The V and J genes are TRBV19 and TRBJ2-3, with unresolved D. This CDR3 comprises 13 residues. Trimming cost V 3 bases and J 6 bases, with 10 bases left between them. The germline V gene has CDR1 LNHDA and CDR2 SQIVND (reference sequence). The CDR3 reads CASSIFVLDTQYF. The DNA of the CDR3 is TGTGCCAGTAGTATCTTTGTTTTGGATACGCAGTATTTT.

This clone occurred once. This sequence joins TRBV5-1 and TRBJ1-5; TRBD1 is a possible D gene (6 bases). Germline-derived CDR1 and CDR2 are SGHRS and YFSETQ. V was clipped by 0 bases and J by 7 bases, with 14 bases between them. The CDR3 has 15 amino acids. CDR3 amino acids: CASSLAGGALQPQHF. For the CDR3, the DNA is TGCGCCAGCAGCTTGGCGGGGGGGGCGTTACAGCCCCAGCATTTT.

CDR3 sequence: CASSRDRTDTQYF. Written as DNA, the CDR3 is TGTGCCAGCAGCCGGGACCGCACAGATACGCAGTATTTT. The chain has TRBV7-8 and TRBJ2-3, with D perhaps assigned TRBD1 or TRBD2 (5 bases each). Trimming took 5 bases from V and 1 from J, leaving 7 bases between them. The CDR3 runs to 13 residues. Germline assignment: CDR1 SGHVS and CDR2 FQNEAQ.

J is TRBJ1-5 and V is TRBV3-1 (or the pseudogene TRBV3-2); D not resolved. This CDR3 has 15 amino acids. Germline CDR1 is LGHDT and CDR2 is YNNKEL (reference sequence). Trimming took off 4 bases at V and 2 bases at J, with 12 bases between the two ends. CDR3 nucleotides: TGTGCCAGCAGCCTACCCGGGAGCGGCAATCAGCCCCAGCATTTT. It codes for CASSLPGSGNQPQHF.

This chain connects TRBV3-1 (or the pseudogene TRBV3-2) to TRBJ2-7, with no clear D. V was shortened by 2 bases and J by 3 bases, with 5 bases between the two germline ends. The germline V gene encodes CDR1 LGHDT and CDR2 YNNKEL (reference sequence). CDR3 size: 12 residues. The CDR3 region has the DNA TGTGCCAGCAGCCAAAAGGGCTACGAGCAGTACTTC. Amino acid sequence: CASSQKGYEQYF.

V and J are TRBV14 and TRBJ2-7; no firm D call. V lost 4 bases, J lost 3 bases, and 4 bases lay in between. This CDR3 has 11 amino acids. The germline V gene encodes CDR1 SGHDN and CDR2 FVKESK. CDR3 region: CASSPYYEQYF. CDR3 DNA sequence: TGTGCCAGCAGCCCCTACTACGAGCAGTACTTC.

V is TRBV7-9 and J is TRBJ2-1; D uncertain. The V end lost 2 bases, the J end lost 15 bases, and 14 bases lay between the germline ends. CDR1 is SEHNR and CDR2 is FQNEAQ in the germline V gene (reference sequence). The CDR3 is made up of 12 amino acids. The CDR3 region is CASSLQVAHPFF. DNA of the CDR3: TGTGCCAGCAGCTTACAGGTCGCCCACCCGTTCTTC.

This clone is a singleton in its sample. The chain links TRBV5-1 to TRBJ1-1; no clear D. The CDR3 runs to 13 residues. The V end lost 0 bases, the J end lost 5 bases, and 8 bases lay between the germline ends. The germline gives CDR1 SGHRS, CDR2 YFSETQ. The CDR3: CASSLASGTEAFF. The CDR3 DNA sequence: TGCGCCAGCAGCTTGGCGAGTGGAACTGAAGCTTTCTTT.

This chain uses TRBV5-1 with TRBJ2-1, with 10 bases lining up with TRBD1. V trimming: 5 bases; J trimming: 3 bases; junction bases outside the gene matches: 5. CDR3 length: 15 amino acids. Germline CDR1 and CDR2: SGHRS and YFSETQ. This chain's CDR3 is CASRKGQGNYNEQFF. Written as DNA, the CDR3 is TGCGCCAGCAGGAAGGGACAGGGGAACTACAATGAGCAGTTCTTC.

The sample holds one count of this clone. The rearrangement links TRBV6-5 to TRBJ1-5; D call uncertain. V lost 7 bases and J 5 bases, leaving 18 bases between the germline ends. There are 15 residues in the CDR3. Germline V gene lookup returns CDR1 MNHEY and CDR2 SVGAGI. The CDR3 loop is CASTTGFYDDQPQHF. The CDR3 nucleotides are TGTGCCAGCACCACCGGGTTTTACGACGATCAGCCCCAGCATTTT.

This clone was seen a single time. This chain joins TRBV29-1 and TRBJ1-1, with a possible D match to TRBD1 (5 bases). The CDR3 is 11 residues long. V was shortened by 1 base and J by 5 bases, with 5 bases between the two germline ends. The V gene's germline CDR1 is SQVTM and CDR2 ANQGSEA. The CDR3 nucleotides read TGCAGCGTTGAAGGGGGGACTGAAGCTTTCTTT. This gives the protein CSVEGGTEAFF.

The V and J genes are TRBV11-2 and TRBJ1-1; the match to TRBD1 covers 9 bases. There are 15 residues in the CDR3. V shed 3 bases, J shed 3 bases, and the junction held 5 bases outside the gene matches. CDR1 and CDR2 (germline): SGHAT, FQNNGV. CDR3 region: CASSFLDRGHTEAFF. The CDR3 nucleotides read TGTGCCAGCAGCTTCTTGGACAGGGGTCACACTGAAGCTTTCTTT.

J is TRBJ1-5 and V is TRBV28; D not certain. V shed 2 bases and J shed 0 bases, with 11 bases lying between them. The germline gives CDR1 MDHEN, CDR2 SYDVKM. The CDR3 length is 16 residues. The CDR3 coding sequence is TGTGCCAGCAGTTTAGCGGGAGCGGATAGCAATCAGCCCCAGCATTTT. Translation: CASSLAGADSNQPQHF.

The chain couples TRBV29-1 to TRBJ2-3; D remains unclear. The CDR3 extends over 10 amino acids. CDR1 SQVTM and CDR2 ANQGSEA come from the germline V gene. With 7 bases removed from V and 9 bases from J, the gap between germline ends came to 11 bases. This chain's CDR3 is CSAQQRTQYF. As DNA, the CDR3 is TGCAGCGCACAGCAACGGACGCAGTATTTT.

The chain joins TRBV14 to TRBJ1-2, with 8 positions matching TRBD1. V was pared by 3 bases and J by 6 bases, with 6 bases of the junction left unmatched. Germline assignment: CDR1 SGHDN and CDR2 FVKESK. The CDR3 totals 14 residues. The CDR3 protein is CASSQGDRGDGYTF. CDR3 nucleotides: TGTGCCAGCAGCCAGGGAGACAGGGGCGATGGCTACACCTTC.

The chain uses TRBV7-2 and TRBJ2-3; D unclear. The V end was cut by 2 bases, the J end by 7 bases, with 13 bases between. Germline values: CDR1 SGHTA, CDR2 FQGNSA. CDR3 size: 14 residues. CDR3 nucleotides: TGTGCCAGCAGCTTATGGGCAGACAAGAATACGCAGTATTTT. This translates into CASSLWADKNTQYF.

The V call is TRBV5-1, the J call TRBJ1-2, with D possibly matching TRBD1 (5 bases). Trimming shortened V by 2 bases and J by 6 bases, and 17 bases separated the two germline ends. CDR3 size: 15 residues. Germline assignment: CDR1 SGHRS and CDR2 YFSETQ. The CDR3 DNA follows: TGCGCCAGCAGCTTTCAGATCGGGGCGCGAAATGGCTACACCTTC. This codes for CASSFQIGARNGYTF.

The rearrangement links TRBV5-1 to TRBJ1-6; 7 bases map to TRBD1. CDR3 length: 14 residues. The germline V gene encodes CDR1 SGHRS and CDR2 YFSETQ. V dropped 4 bases and J dropped 7; count of bases not matched to a gene: 5. CDR3 sequence reads: CASSPGTENSPLHF. CDR3 coding DNA: TGCGCCAGCAGCCCCGGGACAGAGAATTCACCCCTCCACTTT.

The V call is TRBV7-9, the J call TRBJ2-2; TRBD1 might be the D (5 bases). Germline-derived CDR1 and CDR2 are SEHNR and FQNEAQ (reference sequence). The V gene lost 0 bases and the J gene lost 0 bases, with 8 bases spanning the gap. The CDR3 contains 16 residues. In DNA, the CDR3 is TGTGCCAGCAGCTTAGCAAGGGGCCCGAACACCGGGGAGCTGTTTTTT. Its translation is CASSLARGPNTGELFF.

Comments on this clone: A junction end diverges from the germline sequence, so it may reflect a read error. J is TRBJ1-4 and V is TRBV7-2; no reliable D call. The CDR3 runs to 15 residues. Germline-derived CDR1 and CDR2 are SGHTA and FQGNSA. This CDR3 reads CASSPSRYTSEKLFF. In nucleotides, the CDR3 is TGTGCCAGCAGCCCGTCCCGGTACACTAGTGAAAAACTGTTTTTT.

The chain carries TRBV5-5 and TRBJ1-3; D remains unclear. Trimming took 2 bases from V and 0 from J, leaving 9 bases between them. CDR3 length: 15 amino acids. Germline CDR1 is SGHKS and CDR2 is YYEKEE (reference sequence). CDR3 sequence: CASSLTTFSGNTIYF. In DNA, the CDR3 is TGTGCCAGCAGCTTAACCACCTTCTCTGGAAACACCATATATTTT.

The gene calls are TRBV28 and TRBJ1-3; D possibly corresponds to TRBD1 (6 bases). Germline V gene lookup returns CDR1 MDHEN and CDR2 SYDVKM. Deletions cut 6 bases from V and 4 bases from J, with 7 bases between. The CDR3 runs 12 residues. CDR3 residues: CASRQGGNTIYF. The CDR3 DNA reads TGTGCCAGCAGGCAGGGGGGAAACACCATATATTTT.

Written as DNA, the CDR3 is TGCGCCAGCAGCTTGGACGGTGAGGGTGAAAAACTGTTTTTT. Its translation is CASSLDGEGEKLFF. The V call is TRBV5-1, the J call TRBJ1-4; D gene unclear. The CDR3 runs to 14 residues. Germline loops: CDR1 SGHRS, CDR2 YFSETQ. Trimming shortened V by 0 bases and J by 7 bases, and 10 bases separated the two germline ends.